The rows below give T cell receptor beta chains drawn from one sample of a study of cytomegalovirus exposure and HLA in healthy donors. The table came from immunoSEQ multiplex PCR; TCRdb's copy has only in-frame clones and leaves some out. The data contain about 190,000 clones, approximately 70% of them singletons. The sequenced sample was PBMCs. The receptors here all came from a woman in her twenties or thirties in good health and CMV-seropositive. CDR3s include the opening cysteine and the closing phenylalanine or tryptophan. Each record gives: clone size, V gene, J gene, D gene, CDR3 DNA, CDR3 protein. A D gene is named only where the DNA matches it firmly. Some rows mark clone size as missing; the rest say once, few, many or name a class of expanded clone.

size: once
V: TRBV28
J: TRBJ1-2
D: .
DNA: TGTGCCAGCAGTTTGGGGGGTGGTTATGGCTACACCTTC
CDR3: CASSLGGGYGYTF

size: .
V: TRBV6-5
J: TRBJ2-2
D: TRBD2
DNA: TGTGCCAGCAGAGGACTAGGCGAGGCCGGGGAGCTGTTTTTT
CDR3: CASRGLGEAGELFF

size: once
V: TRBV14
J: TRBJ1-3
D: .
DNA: TGTGCCAGCAGCCAAGTAACAGGGAGCGGAAACACCATATATTTT
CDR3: CASSQVTGSGNTIYF

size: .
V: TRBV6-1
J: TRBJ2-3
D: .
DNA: TGTGCCAGCAGTCATCACCTCAAGCGCACAGATACGCAGTATTTT
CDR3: CASSHHLKRTDTQYF

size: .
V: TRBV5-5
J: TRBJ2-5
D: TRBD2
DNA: TGTGCCAGCAGCCCTGGGGGAGGGCAAGAGACCCAGTACTTC
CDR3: CASSPGGGQETQYF

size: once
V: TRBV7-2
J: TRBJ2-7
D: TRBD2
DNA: TGTGCCAGCACCCCCCGGGGACTAGCGGGAGCCCCCTACGAGCAGTACTTC
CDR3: CASTPRGLAGAPYEQYF

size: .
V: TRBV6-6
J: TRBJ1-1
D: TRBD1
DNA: TGTGCCAGCAGCATCGGACAGGGCCAAAGTGCTGAAGCTTTCTTT
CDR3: CASSIGQGQSAEAFF

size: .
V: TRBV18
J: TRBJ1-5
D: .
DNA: TGTGCCAGCTCACTAGGGGATAGCAATCAGCCCCAGCATTTT
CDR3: CASSLGDSNQPQHF

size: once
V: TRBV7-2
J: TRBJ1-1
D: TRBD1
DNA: TGTGCCAGCAGCTTATCCAGGGGGCAGACTGAAGCTTTCTTT
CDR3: CASSLSRGQTEAFF

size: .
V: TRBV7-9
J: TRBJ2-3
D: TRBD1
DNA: TGTGCCAGCAGCTTAGGGGACAGGGGGCGCCCAGATACGCAGTATTTT
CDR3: CASSLGDRGRPDTQYF

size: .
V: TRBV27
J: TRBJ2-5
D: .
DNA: TGTGCCAGCAGTTTGTTCTTAGGAGCCAAGGAAGAGACCCAGTACTTC
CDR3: CASSLFLGAKEETQYF

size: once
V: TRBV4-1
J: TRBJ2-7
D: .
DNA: TGCGCCAGCAGCCGGACCCAGGACAGCTTATACTACGAGCAGTACTTC
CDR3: CASSRTQDSLYYEQYF

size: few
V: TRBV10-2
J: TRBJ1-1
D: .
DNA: TGCGCCAGCCGGGGGACGGCTATCGAAGGTGACACTGAAGCTTTCTTT
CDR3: CASRGTAIEGDTEAFF